This T cell receptor (beta chain) was identified during a study of OX40 agonist ivuxolimab in advanced cancers. Study as a whole: The study reported partial responses in three patients: one hepatocellular carcinoma, two cutaneous melanoma.

Turning to this clone: The target antigen is unknown.

TCRdb keeps only in-frame clones here, not all; method: immunoSEQ multiplex PCR. The sample consists of around 64,000 clones, over 80% of them appearing once. With 7 bases clipped from V and 4 bases from J, the junction kept 10 bases outside the gene matches. Germline-derived CDR1 and CDR2 are SQVTM and ANQGSEA. The CDR3 is 14 amino acids. Overall study findings and caveats: Relative to CD4+, CD8+ T cells held more expanded clones on average.

People who had autoimmune disease history or systemic immunosuppression were excluded. J is TRBJ2-3 and V is TRBV29-1; 8 bases line up with TRBD2. This sample comprised CD4+ or CD8+ T cells sorted from blood, obtained in a trial of the OX40 agonist ivuxolimab. The TCR was taken from an adult with an advanced solid tumor such as melanoma, head and neck, liver or kidney cancer. The CDR3 DNA reads TGCAGCGCCGAAGCGGGAGACGGTGCAGATACGCAGTATTTT. It encodes CSAEAGDGADTQYF.